This T cell receptor beta chain comes out of a study of T-cell memory formation after mild COVID-19. General study results and limits: Pre-infection memory already had some responding clones, implying cross-reactive memory joined.

TCRdb re-called the 5' RACE reads through MiXCR, storing one row per CDR3 protein. This sample has about 200,000 distinct CDR3 sequences, with 9% to 10% found just once. As to this clonotype: Its antigen is currently unknown.

The source of this sequence is a man between 18 and 29 years old who had mild COVID-19 (a few samples of this study predate the infection). Cell type and time point are not known. The sequencing sample was made of PBMCs or a T cell subset sorted from them (not recorded which).

CDR3 region: CASSPMKGTAIAQHF. The CDR3 nucleotides are TGTGCCAGCAGTCCCATGAAGGGGACCGCTATAGCCCAGCATTTT. This chain connects TRBV12-3 or TRBV12-4 to TRBJ1-5, with D possibly being TRBD1 (5 bases). The CDR3 has 15 residues. Trimming stripped 5 bases from V and 11 bases from J, with 22 bases between.